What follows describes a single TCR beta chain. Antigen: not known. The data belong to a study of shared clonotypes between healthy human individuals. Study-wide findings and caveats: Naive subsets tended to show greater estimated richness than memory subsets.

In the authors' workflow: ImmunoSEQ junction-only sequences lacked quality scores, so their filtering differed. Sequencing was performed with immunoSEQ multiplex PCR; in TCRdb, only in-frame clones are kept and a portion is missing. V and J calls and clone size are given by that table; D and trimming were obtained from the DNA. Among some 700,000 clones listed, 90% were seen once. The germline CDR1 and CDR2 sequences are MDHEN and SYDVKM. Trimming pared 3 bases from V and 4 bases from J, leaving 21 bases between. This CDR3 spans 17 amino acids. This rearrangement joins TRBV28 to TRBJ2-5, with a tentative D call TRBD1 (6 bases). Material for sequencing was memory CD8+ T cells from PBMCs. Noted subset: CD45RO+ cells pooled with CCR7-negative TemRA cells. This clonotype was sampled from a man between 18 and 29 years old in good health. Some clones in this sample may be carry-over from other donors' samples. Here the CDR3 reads CASSFRQGLRLGETQYF. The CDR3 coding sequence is TGTGCCAGCAGTTTTAGGCAGGGGCTCCGTTTAGGAGAGACCCAGTACTTC. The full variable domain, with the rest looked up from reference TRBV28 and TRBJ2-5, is DVKVTQSSRYLVKRTGEKVFLECVQDMDHENMFWYRQDPGLGLRLIYFSYDVKMKEKGDIPEGYSVSREKKERFSLILESASTNQTSMYLCASSFRQGLRLGETQYFGPGTRLLVL.